This T cell receptor (beta chain) was obtained from a study of post-analysis software for immune sequencing data (dated by TCRdb to the mid-2010s). A note on the overall study: Relapsing-remitting, secondary progressive and progressive-relapsing multiple sclerosis were recorded as disease courses, and subtype annotation was lacking for some patients. A subset of samples was prepared in parallel using single-end sample barcoding, then pooled and co-amplified after Illumina adapter ligation. The patient repertoires were set against under 12 previously published healthy control repertoires from donors whose ages ranged from about 6 to 26 years.

General conclusions and limits of the study: Patients showed significantly higher frequencies than controls for five TRBV segments, among them TRBV5-6, TRBV5-1 and TRBV20-1. Direct clustering with F measure showed strong co-clustering of samples prepared in the same batch, prompting a batch-effect correction. Significantly lower normalized Chao1 diversity was found in multiple sclerosis patients than in controls, suggesting substantial peripheral T-cell clonal expansion. The multiple sclerosis patient group was slightly younger than the control group.

In regard to this clonotype: The antigen it recognizes is unknown. One base away there is no much larger clone; base qualities are not given.

From a lookup of the germline V gene, CDR1 and CDR2 are SGHRS and YFSETQ. From cysteine to phenylalanine, the CDR3 is 15 amino acids long. Kept here is only the CDR3 DNA, which spans 45 bases and is read in frame from base 1. Trimming at the junction amounts to 0 bases on V and 5 bases on J, and the germline ends lie 12 bases apart. Libraries were built with PCR. The sequencer listed for this sample is Illumina HiSeq 2500. To reduce PCR and sequencing biases, unique molecular identifiers were incorporated into the TCR beta cDNA libraries. Per 1 to 10 million input T cells, roughly 500,000 cDNA molecules were obtained, such that each molecule approximated one T cell. The patient libraries were prepared and sequenced using the same protocol as the earlier healthy control dataset. Within a given batch, samples were prepared together, multiplexed and sequenced on the same HiSeq lane. The authors processed their data as follows. Raw barcoded reads were processed with MIGEC, discarding single-read molecular identifier groups before consensus assembly and CDR3 extraction. Clonotype tables were post-analysed with VDJtools, normalizing diversity by down-sampling all datasets to the smallest sample size. To correct batch-related cross-sample contamination, repertoire overlap clustering matched CDR3 amino acid sequences but not nucleotide sequences. TCRdb cleaned the public reads at Q25 with fastp, built clones with MiXCR and kept in-frame beta chains. Rows are combined by CDR3 protein, so each entry shows the most common genes and DNA. What appears here as the V and J calls and clone size reflects TCRdb's work, not the paper's. Within this sample are hundreds of thousands of distinct CDR3 sequences, with roughly 29% of them counted one time only. In total, the top ten clones hold around 0.6% of the sample.

TCR beta repertoires were profiled from peripheral blood of approximately 13 young patients with multiple sclerosis to demonstrate the VDJtools post-analysis software. The multiple sclerosis patients were children and adolescents ranging in age from about 6 to 17 years. What was sequenced was blood. The TCR originated in a girl aged 10-17 years with multiple sclerosis. The rearranged segments are TRBV5-1 and TRBJ2-4; a tentative D match to TRBD2 spans 6 bases. The bases read TGCGCCAGCAGCTTGGTAACCGGGACTCAAAACATTCAGTACTTC. The encoded protein is CASSLVTGTQNIQYF.